This T cell receptor (beta chain) was sequenced for a study of T cells in Graves' hyperthyroidism and ophthalmopathy. It was RNA transcripts that yielded the amplified TCR beta CDR3 regions. The HTBI primer set was used in a first-round RT-PCR of the TCR CDR3. TCRdb used MiXCR to reprocess the multiplex PCR reads, holding one entry per CDR3 protein. The sample has 450,000 to 650,000 distinct CDR3 sequences, roughly 18% seen once; the top ten hold roughly 18%. There are many counts of this clonotype. The CDR3 runs 13 residues. Trimming took off 4 bases at V and 0 bases at J, with 9 bases between the two ends. Per the germline V gene, CDR1 is GTSNPN and CDR2 is SVGIG (reference sequence).

The sample consisted of blood. The chain employs TRBV30 and TRBJ1-2; no clear D. This receptor was identified in a woman between 18 and 29 years old with Graves' ophthalmopathy. The CDR3 DNA follows: TGTGCCTGGACGACCGGGACTAACTATGGCTACACCTTC. Residues: CAWTTGTNYGYTF.